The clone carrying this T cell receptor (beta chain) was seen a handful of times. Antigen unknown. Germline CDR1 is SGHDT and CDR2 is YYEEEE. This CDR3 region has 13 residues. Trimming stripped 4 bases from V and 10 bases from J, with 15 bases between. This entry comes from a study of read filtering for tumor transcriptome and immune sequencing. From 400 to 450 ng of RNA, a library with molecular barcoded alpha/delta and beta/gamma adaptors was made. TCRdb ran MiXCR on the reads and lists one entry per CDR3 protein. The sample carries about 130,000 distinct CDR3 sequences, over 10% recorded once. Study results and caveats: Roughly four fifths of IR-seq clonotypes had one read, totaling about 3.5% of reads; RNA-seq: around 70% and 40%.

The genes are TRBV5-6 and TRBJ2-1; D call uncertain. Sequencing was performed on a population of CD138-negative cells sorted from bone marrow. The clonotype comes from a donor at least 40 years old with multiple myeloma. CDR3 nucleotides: TGTGCCAGCAGCCCACGGTGGGCCAACGAGCAGTTCTTC. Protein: CASSPRWANEQFF.